A single sample is the source of the 21 T cell receptor beta chains below, sequenced in a study of blood T cell repertoires in COVID-19. Measured with immunoSEQ multiplex PCR; TCRdb has only the in-frame clones, and not every one. This repertoire shows over 55,000 clones, around 90% found once; its top ten account for 22%. The sample taken for sequencing was peripheral blood. These receptors all stem from a woman at least 80 years old with COVID-19, enrolled during active disease.

This rearrangement joins TRBV6-5 to TRBJ1-4, with 9 bases matching TRBD1. The CDR3 runs 14 residues. The V gene's germline CDR1 is MNHEY and CDR2 SVGAGI. Losses at the gene ends were 7 bases for V and 7 bases for J; bases not matched to a gene: 7. In nucleotides, the CDR3 is TGTGCCAGCACCACAGGGGGCGGGGGTGAAAAACTGTTTTTT. Translated, it gives CASTTGGGGEKLFF.

The chain is built from TRBV27 and TRBJ2-7; possible D gene TRBD2, 6 bases. V was cut by 5 bases and J by 3 bases, with 14 bases left in between. From germline, CDR1 is MNHEY and CDR2 SMNVEV (reference sequence). This CDR3 has 14 residues. This CDR3 reads CASSRDYGSYEQYF. The CDR3 coding sequence is TGTGCCAGCAGTCGTGACTACGGGAGCTACGAGCAGTACTTC.

This clone was counted a single time. DNA of the CDR3: TGTGCCAGCAGCTTATCTGTCGAGGGCTACACCTTC. Translating gives CASSLSVEGYTF. V usage is TRBV7-9 and J usage is TRBJ1-2; no reliable D call. V lost 2 bases to trimming and J lost 8 bases, with 9 bases between them. Germline loops: CDR1 SEHNR, CDR2 FQNEAQ (reference sequence). The CDR3 length is 12 residues.

The gene calls are TRBV19 and TRBJ1-5; 8 bases are shared with TRBD1. The CDR3 consists of 16 residues. Trimming took 5 bases from V and 1 from J; bases not matched to a gene: 7. CDR1 LNHDA and CDR2 SQIVND come from the germline V gene (reference sequence). CDR3 nucleotides: TGTGCCAGTAGTTCACCAGGGGGCAGAAGCAATCAGCCCCAGCATTTT. It codes for CASSSPGGRSNQPQHF.

The chain is built from TRBV30 and TRBJ1-4; D may be TRBD1 (5 bases). The CDR3 is 14 amino acids. CDR1 and CDR2 from the germline V gene are GTSNPN and SVGIG (reference sequence). Deletions cut 0 bases from V and 7 bases from J, with 12 bases between. The CDR3 nucleotides read TGTGCCTGGAGTGTCCAGGGAGGAGGTGAAAAACTGTTTTTT. Amino acids: CAWSVQGGGEKLFF.

This sequence joins TRBV5-5 and TRBJ1-3; 11 bases fit TRBD1. CDR3 length equals 16 residues. Germline lookup yields CDR1 SGHKS and CDR2 YYEKEE (reference sequence). The V gene end was trimmed by 2 bases and the J gene end by 2 bases; junction bases not matched to a gene: 3. The chain's CDR3 is CASSLGTGGTGNTIYF. CDR3 DNA: TGTGCCAGCAGCTTAGGGACAGGGGGTACTGGAAACACCATATATTTT.

V usage is TRBV3-1 (or the pseudogene TRBV3-2) and J usage is TRBJ1-6, with D perhaps matching TRBD1 (6 bases). Trimming removed 1 base from V and 0 bases from J, with 13 bases in between. The germline V gene has CDR1 LGHDT and CDR2 YNNKEL (reference sequence). This CDR3 has 18 residues. The CDR3: CASSQVRQEYSYNSPLHF. The CDR3 DNA is TGTGCCAGCAGCCAAGTCCGACAGGAATACTCCTATAATTCACCCCTCCACTTT.

The V and J genes are TRBV6-5 and TRBJ1-1; D is perhaps TRBD1 (5 bases). The germline CDR1 and CDR2 sequences are MNHEY and SVGAGI. Trimming removed 6 bases from V and 0 bases from J, with 11 bases in between. The CDR3 loop spans 14 amino acids. CDR3 DNA sequence: TGTGCCAGCAGGCGGGACTTCCTGAACACTGAAGCTTTCTTT. It is translated as CASRRDFLNTEAFF.

The V and J genes are TRBV7-9 and TRBJ2-6; 8 bases fit TRBD1. CDR3 length: 19 residues. V gave up 2 bases and J gave up 0 bases; unmatched junction bases: 9. The germline V gene encodes CDR1 SEHNR and CDR2 FQNEAQ (reference sequence). CDR3 sequence reads: CASSLLRDRTHSGANVLTF. Written as DNA, the CDR3 is TGTGCCAGCAGCTTACTCCGGGACAGGACTCACTCTGGGGCCAACGTCCTGACTTTC.

The CDR3 spells CASSLPGGSNEQYF. For the CDR3, the DNA is TGTGCCAGCAGCTTACCCGGCGGGAGTAACGAGCAGTACTTC. J is TRBJ2-7 and V is TRBV11-2; 7 bases are shared with TRBD2. V gave up 2 bases and J gave up 5 bases; unmatched junction bases: 6. Looked up from germline, CDR1 is SGHAT and CDR2 is FQNNGV. The CDR3 has 14 residues.

The V and J genes are TRBV6-5 and TRBJ1-1, with 9 bases matching TRBD1. After removal of 6 bases from V and 5 bases from J, the junction contained 4 bases not matched to a gene. From germline, CDR1 is MNHEY and CDR2 SVGAGI. CDR3 length equals 13 residues. CDR3 in amino acids: CASRDRGRTEAFF. CDR3 nucleotides: TGTGCCAGCAGGGACAGGGGTCGGACTGAAGCTTTCTTT.

The rearrangement joins TRBV7-8 to TRBJ1-5, with D possibly TRBD1 on 6 matching bases. Germline CDR1 reads SGHVS; CDR2 reads FQNEAQ. The length of the CDR3 is 16 residues. V lost 1 base, J lost 4 bases, and 14 bases lay in between. The CDR3: CASSLGMGAANQPQHF. DNA of the CDR3: TGTGCCAGCAGCTTAGGTATGGGGGCAGCAAATCAGCCCCAGCATTTT. The full variable domain, with the rest looked up from reference TRBV7-8 and TRBJ1-5, is GAGVSQSPRYKVAKRGQDVALRCDPISGHVSLFWYQQALGQGPEFLTYFQNEAQLDKSGLPSDRFFAERPEGSVSTLKIQRTQQEDSAVYLCASSLGMGAANQPQHFGDGTRLSIL.

V usage is TRBV18 and J usage is TRBJ2-3, with 8 bases lining up with TRBD1. The CDR3 is 17 residues long. V gave up 6 bases and J gave up 1 base; unmatched junction bases: 12. In germline, CDR1 is KGHSH, CDR2 LQKENI. In nucleotides, the CDR3 is TGTGCCAGCTCTTCTTATACCGGGACAGGAGGCACAGATACGCAGTATTTT. Residues: CASSSYTGTGGTDTQYF.

The rearrangement uses TRBV11-2 and TRBJ1-1; D is perhaps TRBD1 (6 bases). The V gene's germline CDR1 is SGHAT and CDR2 FQNNGV. V was pared by 6 bases and J by 5 bases, with 16 bases between. This CDR3 is 14 amino acids long. The CDR3 bases are TGTGCCAGCAGTCGGATAAGGGGGGGGACTGAAGCTTTCTTT. It encodes CASSRIRGGTEAFF.

This chain connects TRBV5-6 to TRBJ2-1; 8 bases fit TRBD1. CDR1 SGHDT and CDR2 YYEEEE come from the germline V gene. The CDR3 length is 15 residues. Trimming at V came to 4 bases and at J to 8 bases, leaving 11 bases not matched to a gene. The CDR3 spells CASSVTGGTGDEQFF. The DNA of the CDR3 is TGTGCCAGCAGCGTTACAGGGGGGACGGGGGATGAGCAGTTCTTC.

This clone was counted between two and nine times. The J gene is TRBJ1-2, the V gene TRBV7-8; possible D gene TRBD1, 6 bases. V lost 5 bases, J lost 8 bases, and 18 bases lay in between. CDR3 size: 14 residues. The germline V gene has CDR1 SGHVS and CDR2 FQNEAQ. The CDR3 protein is CASSARGQLRGYTF. The CDR3 nucleotides are TGTGCCAGCAGCGCCCGAGGACAGCTCAGGGGCTACACCTTC.

The gene calls are TRBV18 and TRBJ2-5; the D is unclear. The germline V gene has CDR1 KGHSH and CDR2 LQKENI. This CDR3 has 14 amino acids. Between the trimmed V and J ends, which lost 1 base and 1 base, there was a span of 7 bases. DNA for the CDR3: TGTGCCAGCTCACCACAAAACAGCCAAGAGACCCAGTACTTC. Its protein product is CASSPQNSQETQYF. Variable domain in full (rest from reference TRBV18 and TRBJ2-5): NAGVMQNPRHLVRRRGQEARLRCSPMKGHSHVYWYRQLPEEGLKFMVYLQKENIIDESGMPKERFSAEFPKEGPSILRIQQVVRGDSAAYFCASSPQNSQETQYFGPGTRLLVL.

V is TRBV5-4 and J is TRBJ1-3; a possible D gene is TRBD1 (6 bases). This CDR3 has 15 residues. Between the trimmed V and J ends, which lost 0 bases and 2 bases, there was a span of 9 bases. Germline lookup yields CDR1 SGHNT and CDR2 YYREEE (reference sequence). The CDR3 DNA reads TGTGCCAGCAGCTTGGAGGGGGGGGCTGGAAACACCATATATTTT. Translation gives CASSLEGGAGNTIYF. The variable domain in full, with the rest retrieved from reference TRBV5-4 and TRBJ1-3, is ETGVTQSPTHLIKTRGQQVTLRCSSQSGHNTVSWYQQALGQGPQFIFQYYREEENGRGNFPPRFSGLQFPNYSSELNVNALELDDSALYLCASSLEGGAGNTIYFGEGSWLTVV.

This chain connects TRBV30 to TRBJ2-3; TRBD2 agrees at 9 bases. V was clipped by 0 bases and J by 4 bases; unmatched bases: 8. The CDR3 covers 16 residues. Per the germline V gene, CDR1 is GTSNPN and CDR2 is SVGIG (reference sequence). CDR3 amino acids: CAWSVLPSGAADTQYF. Written as DNA, the CDR3 is TGTGCCTGGAGTGTACTGCCTAGCGGGGCTGCAGATACGCAGTATTTT.

J is TRBJ2-1 and V is TRBV7-3, with 13 bases identical to TRBD2. The CDR3 covers 17 residues. The J segment lost 7 bases and the V segment lost 3 bases, leaving 9 bases of the junction unmatched. Germline V CDR1 and CDR2: SGHTA, FQGTGA. The CDR3 spells CASSFGGTSGVVNEQFF. CDR3 bases: TGTGCCAGCAGCTTCGGCGGGACTAGCGGGGTCGTGAATGAGCAGTTCTTC. Using reference TRBV7-3 and TRBJ2-1 for the parts outside the CDR3, the full variable domain is GAGVSQTPSNKVTEKGKYVELRCDPISGHTALYWYRQSLGQGPEFLIYFQGTGAADDSGLPNDRFFAVRPEGSVSTLKIQRTERGDSAVYLCASSFGGTSGVVNEQFFGPGTRLTVL.

This clone was seen a handful of times. V usage is TRBV14 and J usage is TRBJ2-7; a weak D match, TRBD2 (5 bases). This CDR3 spans 15 amino acids. The ends were cut back, 0 bases at V and 3 bases at J, with 12 bases in the middle. CDR1 and CDR2 from the germline V gene are SGHDN and FVKESK. This chain's CDR3 is CASSQDHGVNYEQYF. Written as DNA, the CDR3 is TGTGCCAGCAGCCAAGATCACGGGGTCAACTACGAGCAGTACTTC.